This TCR beta chain originates from a study of cytomegalovirus exposure and HLA in healthy donors. Nominally healthy donors provided the samples, though records likely missed some immune exposures. A note on this clone: Its target is not known.

The CDR3 extends over 15 amino acids. Germline V lookup: CDR1 MNHEY, CDR2 SVGAGI. V lost 6 bases, J lost 7 bases, and 10 bases stayed unmatched. Points from the study as a whole: When analyzed later, the rates of TCR association showed variation by HLA locus, with DRB1 the most and HLA-C the fewest. In a later analysis, at a false discovery rate of 0.05, 16,951 TCR beta sequences matched HLA alleles. TCR beta V- and J-gene trimming, according to a later analysis, was linked to a missense DCLRE1C variant.

PCR amplification relied on 60 Vbeta primers (plus 13 Jbeta primers). This table comes from immunoSEQ multiplex PCR, and its TCRdb copy is limited to in-frame clones, with some not included. The table includes around 59,000 clones, around 83% detected once. The TCR originated in a human donor in good health. The sequencing sample was made of PBMCs. The chain uses TRBV6-5 and TRBJ1-4, with 8 nucleotides matching TRBD1. The CDR3 here is CASRAPTGGSEKLFF. The CDR3 coding sequence is TGTGCCAGCAGGGCACCCACAGGGGGGAGTGAAAAACTGTTTTTT.